The rows below give T cell receptor beta chains drawn from one sample of a study of cytomegalovirus exposure and HLA in healthy donors. The assay was immunoSEQ multiplex PCR, and TCRdb's table has in-frame clones only and misses some. The sample has around 170,000 clones, about four fifths seen once. What was sequenced was PBMCs. The receptors originated from a woman in her fifties or sixties in good health and CMV-seropositive. The CDR3 runs from the conserved cysteine through the conserved F or W. A D gene is named only where the DNA matches it firmly. Clone size is stated in some rows and not others, as once, few, many or a class when expanded.

j_call: TRBJ1-2; clone_size: NA; d_call: NA; v_call: TRBV27; cdr3_aa: CASRVGGLGVYGYTF; cdr3_nt: TGTGCCAGCAGGGTTGGGGGACTAGGCGTCTATGGCTACACCTTC
j_call: TRBJ1-1; clone_size: NA; d_call: NA; v_call: TRBV19; cdr3_aa: CATQQGNTEAFF; cdr3_nt: TGTGCCACCCAACAGGGGAACACTGAAGCTTTCTTT
j_call: TRBJ1-3; clone_size: few; d_call: NA; v_call: TRBV7-9; cdr3_aa: CASSQDSLGGNTIYF; cdr3_nt: TGTGCCAGCAGCCAGGACAGTCTCGGGGGAAACACCATATATTTT
j_call: TRBJ2-3; clone_size: NA; d_call: NA; v_call: TRBV28; cdr3_aa: CASQSTDTQYF; cdr3_nt: TGTGCCAGCCAGAGCACAGATACGCAGTATTTT
j_call: TRBJ2-6; clone_size: NA; d_call: NA; v_call: TRBV19; cdr3_aa: CASRPLEETGANVLTF; cdr3_nt: TGTGCCAGTAGACCGCTTGAGGAAACTGGGGCCAACGTCCTGACTTTC
j_call: TRBJ2-5; clone_size: NA; d_call: NA; v_call: TRBV19; cdr3_aa: CASSIGLGRGETQYF; cdr3_nt: TGTGCCAGTAGTATAGGGCTTGGACGGGGAGAGACCCAGTACTTC
j_call: TRBJ2-7; clone_size: few; d_call: TRBD1; v_call: TRBV5-1; cdr3_aa: CASSLTLQGAQEQYF; cdr3_nt: TGCGCCAGCAGCTTGACGCTACAGGGGGCACAAGAGCAGTACTTC
j_call: TRBJ2-7; clone_size: NA; d_call: NA; v_call: TRBV6-5; cdr3_aa: CASSSPSLYEQYF; cdr3_nt: TGTGCCAGCAGTTCCCCATCCCTATATGAGCAGTACTTC
j_call: TRBJ2-7; clone_size: NA; d_call: NA; v_call: TRBV4-1; cdr3_aa: CASSLEPGGWEQYF; cdr3_nt: TGCGCCAGCAGCCTCGAACCAGGCGGGTGGGAGCAGTACTTC
j_call: TRBJ2-7; clone_size: once; d_call: NA; v_call: TRBV10-3; cdr3_aa: CAISEPDRTYEQYF; cdr3_nt: TGTGCCATCAGTGAGCCGGACAGAACCTACGAGCAGTACTTC
j_call: TRBJ2-7; clone_size: NA; d_call: NA; v_call: TRBV6-5; cdr3_aa: CASSDSSSYEQYF; cdr3_nt: TGTGCCAGCAGCGACAGCAGCTCCTACGAGCAGTACTTC
j_call: TRBJ2-5; clone_size: NA; d_call: TRBD2; v_call: TRBV27; cdr3_aa: CASRRIAGGQETQYF; cdr3_nt: TGTGCCAGCAGGAGGATAGCGGGGGGCCAAGAGACCCAGTACTTC